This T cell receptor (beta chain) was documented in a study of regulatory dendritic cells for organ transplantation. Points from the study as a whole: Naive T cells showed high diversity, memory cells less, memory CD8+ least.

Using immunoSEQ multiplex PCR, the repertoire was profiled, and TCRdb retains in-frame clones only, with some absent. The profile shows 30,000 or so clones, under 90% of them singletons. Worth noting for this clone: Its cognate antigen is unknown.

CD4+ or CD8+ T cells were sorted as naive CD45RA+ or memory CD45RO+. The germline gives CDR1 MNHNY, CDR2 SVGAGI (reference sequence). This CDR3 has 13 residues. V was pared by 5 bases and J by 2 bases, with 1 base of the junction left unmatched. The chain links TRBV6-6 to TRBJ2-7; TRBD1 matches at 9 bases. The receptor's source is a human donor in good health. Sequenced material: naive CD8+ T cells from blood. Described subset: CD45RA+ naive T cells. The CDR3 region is CASSTGGPYEQYF. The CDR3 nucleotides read TGTGCCAGCAGTACAGGGGGCCCCTACGAGCAGTACTTC.